This T cell receptor beta chain comes out of a study of blood T cell repertoires in COVID-19. About the study: Acute and convalescent COVID-19 samples came from the United States, Italy and Spain.

Comments on this clone: This sample includes further DNA sequences coding for the same CDR3.

V lost 2 bases and J lost 7, with 6 bases in between. CDR1 KGHSH and CDR2 LQKENI come from the germline V gene. CDR3 length: 13 amino acids. Method: immunoSEQ multiplex PCR; TCRdb's copy keeps in-frame clones and lacks some. This sample has tens of thousands of clones, with 87% found just once. V is TRBV18 and J is TRBJ1-6; D is undetermined. The sequence came from a man aged 55-75 years with acute or convalescent COVID-19. The sample comprised peripheral blood. The CDR3 is CASSPAGNSPLHF. DNA of the CDR3: TGTGCCAGCTCACCAGCGGGAAATTCACCCCTCCACTTT.